These 25 T cell receptor beta chains came from one sample sequenced in a study of vaccination and CD4 T cells after COVID-19. The study sequenced cultured CD4+ T cell DNA using the Oncomine TCR Beta short-read assay. TCRdb re-called the PCR reads through MiXCR, storing one row per CDR3 protein. The table lists roughly 25,000 distinct CDR3 sequences, approximately 56% of them singletons. Treatment denoted: approximately 9-day PBMC culture with coronavirus spike peptide pools or control peptides (ViraFEST assay). Their target antigens are unknown. Sequencing used CD4+ T cells from blood, cultured in vitro. All receptors derive from a human donor who had recovered from COVID-19.

The chain combines TRBV28 with TRBJ1-5; possible D gene TRBD1, 6 bases. The CDR3 sequence is 13 residues long. CDR1 and CDR2 (germline): MDHEN, SYDVKM. Trimming took 7 bases from V and 6 from J, leaving 13 bases between them. In DNA, the CDR3 is TGTGCCAGCACTGTACAGGGAATTCAGCCCCAGCATTTT. This encodes CASTVQGIQPQHF.

This chain uses TRBV9 with TRBJ1-5; D not resolved. V was pared by 3 bases and J by 9 bases, with 22 bases between. This CDR3 is 16 amino acids long. In germline, CDR1 is SGDLS, CDR2 YYNGEE. CDR3 sequence reads: CASSAPVGRCRRPQHF. The DNA of the CDR3 is TGTGCCAGCAGCGCCCCAGTAGGTCGCTGCCGTCGGCCCCAGCATTTT.

The chain carries TRBV7-3 and TRBJ2-2; D is ambiguous. The CDR3 spans 14 residues. The germline V gene has CDR1 SGHTA and CDR2 FQGTGA. V lost 8 bases to trimming and J lost 2 bases, with 12 bases between them. The CDR3 region is CASGERSNTGELFF. The DNA of the CDR3 is TGTGCCAGCGGAGAACGGTCCAACACCGGGGAGCTGTTTTTT.

The chain employs TRBV7-2 and TRBJ2-3; the D gene is possibly TRBD1 (5 bases). The germline gives CDR1 SGHTA, CDR2 FQGNSA. The CDR3 sequence is 17 residues long. The V and J ends lost 1 base and 6 bases respectively, with 20 bases between them. As DNA, the CDR3 is TGTGCCAGCAGCTTAGTCCGGTTCGGGCAGGGTGGGGATACGCAGTATTTT. Amino acids: CASSLVRFGQGGDTQYF.

The chain employs TRBV7-2 and TRBJ1-2, with D maybe TRBD1 (5 bases). Trimming took 2 bases from V and 8 from J, leaving 21 bases between them. Per germline, CDR1 SGHTA and CDR2 FQGNSA. This CDR3 region has 16 residues. CDR3 region: CASSLQVFGAGEGYTF. In DNA form, the CDR3 reads TGTGCCAGCAGCTTACAGGTTTTCGGGGCTGGGGAAGGCTACACCTTC.

This chain connects TRBV6-1 to TRBJ2-7; TRBD1 matches at 11 bases. From germline, CDR1 is MNHNS and CDR2 SASEGT. V was pared by 3 bases and J by 4 bases, with 5 bases of the junction left unmatched. This CDR3 spans 15 amino acids. The CDR3 sequence: CASSEGQGDYYEQYF. Here the CDR3 DNA reads TGTGCCAGCAGTGAGGGACAGGGGGATTATTACGAGCAGTACTTC.

The V gene is TRBV7-9, the J gene TRBJ2-3; D gene uncertain. The germline V gene encodes CDR1 SEHNR and CDR2 FQNEAQ (reference sequence). V was trimmed by 2 bases and J by 4 bases, leaving 10 bases between them. The CDR3 is made up of 14 amino acids. CDR3 DNA sequence: TGTGCCAGCAGCTTAAAGTCTGCCGCAGATACGCAGTATTTT. Translating it yields CASSLKSAADTQYF. Variable domain in full (rest from reference TRBV7-9 and TRBJ2-3): DTGVSQNPRHKITKRGQNVTFRCDPISEHNRLYWYRQTLGQGPEFLTYFQNEAQLEKSRLLSDRFSAERPKGSFSTLEIQRTEQGDSAMYLCASSLKSAADTQYFGPGTRLTVL.

A remark on this clonotype: This may come from a read error, since a much larger clone is one base off. J is TRBJ2-4 and V is TRBV6-1; possibly TRBD1 for D (6 bases). The CDR3 runs to 13 residues. Germline V gives CDR1 MNHNS, CDR2 SASEGT. V lost 3 bases to trimming and J lost 12 bases, with 15 bases between them. This chain's CDR3 is CASSEDTGTPQYF. The CDR3 DNA sequence: TGTGCCAGCAGTGAGGATACCGGGACACCTCAGTACTTC.

This clonotype has more than one count but fewer than ten. This chain uses TRBV6-1 with TRBJ1-2; the D gene is possibly TRBD1 (6 bases). Germline V gene lookup returns CDR1 MNHNS and CDR2 SASEGT. Trimming pared 5 bases from V and 1 base from J, leaving 17 bases between. The CDR3 extends over 16 amino acids. The CDR3 sequence: CASSPSLGGGNYGYTF. The CDR3, as DNA: TGTGCCAGCAGTCCATCCTTGGGAGGGGGTAACTATGGCTACACCTTC.

The chain carries TRBV7-9 and TRBJ1-5; D possibly corresponds to TRBD1 (5 bases). V shed 4 bases and J shed 6 bases, with 13 bases lying between them. The CDR3 sequence is 14 residues long. The germline V gene has CDR1 SEHNR and CDR2 FQNEAQ (reference sequence). CDR3: CASSSGSSGQPQHF. The CDR3 region has the DNA TGTGCCAGCAGCTCAGGGTCGTCTGGTCAGCCCCAGCATTTT.

The rearrangement links TRBV6-2 or TRBV6-3 to TRBJ1-2, with 8 bases identical to TRBD1. V lost 6 bases and J lost 8; bases outside the gene matches: 11. This CDR3 has 14 amino acids. CDR1 is MNHEY and CDR2 is SVGEGT in the germline V gene. Here the CDR3 DNA reads TGTGCCAGCAGACCCTGGACAGGGCTGAAGGGCTACACCTTC. Amino acid sequence: CASRPWTGLKGYTF.

The chain links TRBV29-1 to TRBJ1-2; tentatively, D is TRBD1 (5 bases). The germline V gene encodes CDR1 SQVTM and CDR2 ANQGSEA. Trimming pared 4 bases from V and 4 bases from J, leaving 13 bases between. This CDR3 comprises 13 residues. The CDR3 reads CSVGEGQVYGYTF. CDR3 nucleotide sequence: TGCAGCGTTGGAGAGGGGCAGGTCTATGGCTACACCTTC.

The gene calls are TRBV2 and TRBJ2-3; D is unresolved. CDR1 and CDR2 from the germline V gene are SNHLY and FYNNEI. V lost 6 bases and J lost 1, with 8 bases in between. This CDR3 spans 13 amino acids. CDR3 protein: CASRDEGTDTQYF. In nucleotides, the CDR3 is TGTGCCAGCAGGGACGAGGGCACAGATACGCAGTATTTT.

V is TRBV7-2 and J is TRBJ2-2; D gene uncertain. CDR3 size: 15 residues. V was cut by 1 base and J by 8 bases, with 14 bases left in between. Germline CDR1 reads SGHTA; CDR2 reads FQGNSA. The CDR3 DNA is TGTGCCAGCAGCTTAGAATTCTCCTGGCGGGGGGAGCTGTTTTTT. It translates to CASSLEFSWRGELFF.

This clonotype was observed a handful of times. The chain couples TRBV6-1 to TRBJ1-3; D is undetermined. Germline V CDR1 and CDR2: MNHNS, SASEGT. The CDR3 extends over 15 amino acids. Trimming left V 5 bases short and J 0 bases short, with 11 bases between. The CDR3 DNA reads TGTGCCAGCAGTCTGTCGGCTATCTCTGGAAACACCATATATTTT. Its protein is CASSLSAISGNTIYF.

The chain is built from TRBV25-1 and TRBJ1-4, with TRBD1 matching 9 bases. The CDR3 is 15 residues long. CDR1 and CDR2 (germline): MGHDK, SYGVNS. With V trimmed by 1 base and J by 5 bases, 2 bases remained unmatched. The CDR3 region has the DNA TGTGCCAGCAGTGAATTTGGGACAGGGAATGAAAAACTGTTTTTT. Residues: CASSEFGTGNEKLFF.

V gene TRBV20-1 combines with J gene TRBJ1-4; TRBD1 might be the D (6 bases). The germline CDR1 and CDR2 sequences are DFQATT and SNEGSKA (reference sequence). This CDR3 has 15 residues. V was cut by 5 bases and J by 2 bases, with 15 bases left in between. The CDR3 DNA reads TGCAGTGCTCGACAGGATGTACGGACTAATGAAAAACTGTTTTTT. It is translated as CSARQDVRTNEKLFF.

The chain is built from TRBV11-2 and TRBJ2-2; possibly TRBD2 for D (5 bases). The germline V gene encodes CDR1 SGHAT and CDR2 FQNNGV. V was clipped by 0 bases and J by 7 bases, with 9 bases between them. This CDR3 is 14 amino acids long. The CDR3 reads CASSLEPRGGELFF. The CDR3 DNA is TGTGCCAGCAGCTTAGAACCCCGGGGCGGGGAGCTGTTTTTT.

The chain is built from TRBV6-2 or TRBV6-3 and TRBJ2-7; TRBD2 matches at 7 bases. The ends lost 2 bases at V and 3 bases at J; junction bases unmatched: 4. In germline, CDR1 is MNHEY, CDR2 SVGEGT. The CDR3 extends over 14 amino acids. The DNA for the CDR3 is TGTGCCAGCAGTTACCGCCGGGGGGTCTACGAGCAGTACTTC. Translation gives CASSYRRGVYEQYF.

This clonotype appeared a few times. V is TRBV15 and J is TRBJ2-7; the D call may be TRBD1 or TRBD2 (5 bases each). The CDR3 loop spans 16 amino acids. Trimming cost V 0 bases and J 5 bases, with 17 bases left between them. CDR1 and CDR2 (germline): LNHNV, YYDKDF (reference sequence). CDR3 nucleotides: TGTGCCACCAGCAGAGATCAGGGTAGCCTAGCTCACGAGCAGTACTTC. This translates into CATSRDQGSLAHEQYF.

The chain recombines TRBV20-1 with TRBJ2-4; TRBD2 agrees at 8 bases. J lost 1 base, V lost 6 bases, and 11 bases had no gene match. The CDR3 is 16 amino acids. Germline-derived CDR1 and CDR2 are DFQATT and SNEGSKA (reference sequence). For the CDR3, the DNA is TGCAGTGCCCGGGGGGGGATGGGGAGTGCCAAAAACATTCAGTACTTC. It translates to CSARGGMGSAKNIQYF.

This chain joins TRBV7-9 and TRBJ2-7, with 7 bases aligning to TRBD1. The CDR3 totals 13 residues. Trimming at V came to 3 bases and at J to 5 bases, leaving 4 bases not matched to a gene. Germline-derived CDR1 and CDR2 are SEHNR and FQNEAQ (reference sequence). CDR3 sequence reads: CASSFETGNEQYF. The CDR3 DNA is TGTGCCAGCAGCTTTGAGACAGGGAACGAGCAGTACTTC.

The gene calls are TRBV7-6 and TRBJ2-1; no clear D. Trimming took off 5 bases at V and 0 bases at J, with 11 bases between the two ends. CDR1 and CDR2 (germline): SGHVS, FNYEAQ. The CDR3 loop spans 15 amino acids. For the CDR3, the DNA is TGTGCCAGCAGCCGTGGCGGAAGCTCCTACAATGAGCAGTTCTTC. Translated, it gives CASSRGGSSYNEQFF.

J is TRBJ1-5 and V is TRBV28; possibly TRBD1 for D (6 bases). The germline CDR1 and CDR2 sequences are MDHEN and SYDVKM. The V end was cut by 2 bases, the J end by 0 bases, with 8 bases between. CDR3 length equals 15 residues. The DNA of the CDR3 is TGTGCCAGCAGTTTAGCGGGGGCTAGCAATCAGCCCCAGCATTTT. Translated, it gives CASSLAGASNQPQHF.

The V call is TRBV6-2 or TRBV6-3, the J call TRBJ1-5; a possible D gene is TRBD1 (6 bases). V was clipped by 7 bases and J by 7 bases, with 17 bases between them. The length of the CDR3 is 14 residues. Germline V gene sequence: CDR1 MNHEY, CDR2 SVGEGT. The CDR3 nucleotides are TGTGCCAGCAAAGGGACACCGGGGTCCCAGCCCCAGCATTTT. Translation gives CASKGTPGSQPQHF.